The next 5 T cell receptor beta chains were all read from a single sample in a study of cytomegalovirus exposure and HLA in healthy donors. Use of 60 Vbeta and 13 Jbeta primers characterized the PCR. The table came from immunoSEQ multiplex PCR; TCRdb's copy has only in-frame clones and leaves some out. The data show about 160,000 clones, 65% to 85% seen once. Sequenced: PBMCs. The receptors come from a male donor in good health and CMV-seronegative.

The chain joins TRBV21-1 to TRBJ2-7; TRBD1, the table's D call, was not compared with the DNA. TRBV21-1 is flagged as a pseudogene. The CDR3 length is 17 residues. Written as DNA, the CDR3 is TGTGCCAGCAGCAAAGCAGTAGGGGTAAGGAGCTCCTACGAGCAGTACTTC. Amino acids: CASSKAVGVRSSYEQYF.

This clone has just one count. J is TRBJ2-2 and V is TRBV25-1, with D unclear. The CDR3 contains 15 residues. Germline V gene data show CDR1 as MGHDK and CDR2 as SYGVNS. V was cut by 3 bases and J by 6 bases, with 14 bases left in between. CDR3 DNA: TGTGCCAGCAGTGACTACGGCATAGCCGCCGGGGAGCTGTTTTTT. Its translation is CASSDYGIAAGELFF.

The gene calls are TRBV5-4 and TRBJ2-2, with a weak D call TRBD1 (5 bases). V lost 4 bases and J lost 5, with 15 bases in between. This CDR3 is built from 15 residues. Germline CDR1 and CDR2: SGHNT and YYREEE (reference sequence). The CDR3 nucleotides are TGTGCCAGCAGCCCCATCCCCCAGGGTACCGGGGAGCTGTTTTTT. This encodes CASSPIPQGTGELFF.

CDR3 loop: CASRLTGTSVAEQFF. The CDR3 nucleotides read TGTGCCAGCAGATTAACCGGGACTAGCGTTGCTGAGCAGTTCTTC. The chain joins TRBV27 to TRBJ2-1, with TRBD2 matching over 10 bases. Germline CDR1 and CDR2: MNHEY and SMNVEV (reference sequence). V dropped 6 bases and J dropped 9; count of bases not matched to a gene: 11. This CDR3 is built from 15 residues.

The V gene is TRBV7-8, the J gene TRBJ2-7; D unclear. Between the trimmed V and J ends, which lost 3 bases and 6 bases, there was a span of 9 bases. CDR1 SGHVS and CDR2 FQNEAQ come from the germline V gene. The CDR3 sequence is 12 residues long. CDR3 loop: CASSFPGVEQYF. The CDR3 nucleotides read TGTGCCAGCAGCTTTCCGGGTGTCGAGCAGTACTTC.